The T cell receptor (beta chain) under discussion was sequenced for a study of CD8+CD57+ T cells in acquired aplastic anemia (dated by TCRdb to about 2018). In terms of the full investigation: On average, sorted CD4+ and CD8+ cells yielded roughly 3.4 ug of extracted DNA, with a range of about 0.17 to 27.4 ug. For healthy donor samples, the average read count was around 10 million for CD4+ cells and 11.0 million for CD8+ cells.

Genomic DNA was used as template for profiling of TCR beta VDJ combinations and CDR3 sequences. An Illumina HiSeq 2000 was used for TCR repertoire sequencing. On the study's bioinformatics: Repertoire assessment relied on Simpson's diversity index, CDR3 size and DJ length profiles, and TRBV/TRBJ rearrangement plots. The most abundant DNA sequence in the deep sequencing data was taken as the immunodominant clone. CDR3 amino acid sequences were screened for sharing across subjects and were compared with published repertoires and the VDJdb database. TCRdb reran the public reads through fastp at Q25 and MiXCR, keeping productive beta chains. Each entry merges the rows of one CDR3 protein and shows their most common DNA and genes. Here the V and J calls rest on TCRdb's processing, not on the authors' analysis. This sample comprises about 42,000 distinct CDR3 sequences, roughly two thirds of them detected only once. The ten largest clones take up around 22% of the sample.

In this study, sorted CD4+ and CD8+ T cells from the blood of healthy subjects and of severe aplastic anemia patients had their TCR repertoires deep-sequenced. Ficoll-Paque density gradient centrifugation was used to isolate peripheral blood mononuclear cells. CD4+ and CD8+ T cells were sorted by FACS or magnetic beads before DNA extraction. This clonotype was detected ten times or more. Its antigen target is currently unknown. Per-nucleotide qualities are absent, and no much larger clonotype sits a single base away. Broad study findings and their caveats: CD8+ Simpson's diversity did not differ significantly between patients and healthy controls (P=0.060). Around 30 CD8+ CDR3 sequences were shared between patients and controls but appeared highly expressed in patients and within their immunodominant clones.

Taken from the germline V gene, the CDR1 and CDR2 loops are SGHAT and FQNNGV. The CDR3 contains 15 residues, cysteine and phenylalanine counted. CDR3 DNA only is kept here, 45 bases in frame from base 1. The trim is 4 bases for V and 0 bases for J, with a gap of 10 bases between the germline ends. This TCR was recovered from a human donor in good health, serving as a control. The rearranged segments are TRBV11-2 and TRBJ1-5; the D gene cannot be named for sure. Sequences were obtained from sorted CD4+, CD8+, or CD8+CD57+ T cells (not recorded which) from PBMCs. The CDR3 protein is CASSSDGGSNQPQHF. The nucleotide sequence is TGTGCCAGCAGCTCCGATGGAGGTAGCAATCAGCCCCAGCATTTT.